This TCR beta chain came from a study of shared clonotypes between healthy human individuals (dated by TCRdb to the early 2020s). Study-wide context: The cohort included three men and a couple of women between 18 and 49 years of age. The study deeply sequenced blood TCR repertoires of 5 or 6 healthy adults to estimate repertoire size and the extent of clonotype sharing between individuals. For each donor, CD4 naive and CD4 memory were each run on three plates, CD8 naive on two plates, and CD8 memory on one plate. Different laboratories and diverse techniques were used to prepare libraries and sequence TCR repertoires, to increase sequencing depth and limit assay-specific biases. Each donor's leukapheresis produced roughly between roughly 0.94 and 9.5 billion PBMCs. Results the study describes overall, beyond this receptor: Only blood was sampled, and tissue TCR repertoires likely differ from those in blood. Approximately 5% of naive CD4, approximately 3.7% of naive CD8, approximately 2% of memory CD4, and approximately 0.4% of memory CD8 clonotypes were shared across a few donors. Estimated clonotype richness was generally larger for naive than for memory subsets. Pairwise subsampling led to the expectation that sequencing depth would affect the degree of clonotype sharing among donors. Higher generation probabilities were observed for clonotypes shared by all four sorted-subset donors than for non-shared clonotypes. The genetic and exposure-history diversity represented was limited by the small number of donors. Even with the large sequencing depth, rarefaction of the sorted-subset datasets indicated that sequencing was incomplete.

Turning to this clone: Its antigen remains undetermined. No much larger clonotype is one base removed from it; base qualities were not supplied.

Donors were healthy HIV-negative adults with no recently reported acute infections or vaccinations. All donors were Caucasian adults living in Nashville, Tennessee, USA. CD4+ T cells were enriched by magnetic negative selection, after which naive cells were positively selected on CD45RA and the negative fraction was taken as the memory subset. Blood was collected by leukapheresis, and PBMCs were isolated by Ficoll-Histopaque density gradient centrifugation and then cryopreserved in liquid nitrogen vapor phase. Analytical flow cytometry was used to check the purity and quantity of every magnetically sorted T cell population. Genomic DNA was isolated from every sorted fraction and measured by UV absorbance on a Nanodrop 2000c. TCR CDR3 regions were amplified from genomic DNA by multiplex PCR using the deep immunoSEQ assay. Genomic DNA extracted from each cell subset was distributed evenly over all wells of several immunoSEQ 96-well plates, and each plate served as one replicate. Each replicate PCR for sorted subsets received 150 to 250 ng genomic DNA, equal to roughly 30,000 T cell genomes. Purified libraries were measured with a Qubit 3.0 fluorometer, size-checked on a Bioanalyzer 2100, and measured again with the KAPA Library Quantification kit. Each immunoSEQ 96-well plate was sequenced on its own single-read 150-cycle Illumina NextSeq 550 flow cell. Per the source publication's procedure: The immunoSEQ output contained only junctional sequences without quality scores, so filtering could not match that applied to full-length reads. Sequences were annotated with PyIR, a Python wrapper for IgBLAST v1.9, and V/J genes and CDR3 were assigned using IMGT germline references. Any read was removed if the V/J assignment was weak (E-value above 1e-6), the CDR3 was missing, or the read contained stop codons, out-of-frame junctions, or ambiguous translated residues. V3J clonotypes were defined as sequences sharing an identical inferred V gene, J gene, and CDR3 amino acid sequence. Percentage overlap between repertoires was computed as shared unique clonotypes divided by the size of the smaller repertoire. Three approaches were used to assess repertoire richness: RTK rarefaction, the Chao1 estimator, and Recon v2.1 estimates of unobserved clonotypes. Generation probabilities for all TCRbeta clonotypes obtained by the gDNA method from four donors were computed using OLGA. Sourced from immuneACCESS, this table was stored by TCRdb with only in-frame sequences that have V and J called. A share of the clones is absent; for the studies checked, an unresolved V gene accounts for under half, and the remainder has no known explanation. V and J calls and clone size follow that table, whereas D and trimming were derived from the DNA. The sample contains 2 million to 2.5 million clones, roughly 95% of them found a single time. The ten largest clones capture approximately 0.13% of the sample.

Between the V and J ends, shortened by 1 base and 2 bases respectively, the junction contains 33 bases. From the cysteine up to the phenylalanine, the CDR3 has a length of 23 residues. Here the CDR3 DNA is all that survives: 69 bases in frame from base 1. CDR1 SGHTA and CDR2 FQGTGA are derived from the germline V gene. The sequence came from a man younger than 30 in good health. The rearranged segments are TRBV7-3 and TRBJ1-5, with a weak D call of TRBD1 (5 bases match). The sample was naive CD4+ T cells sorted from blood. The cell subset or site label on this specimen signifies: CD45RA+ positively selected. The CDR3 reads CASSLKNRQFPYRREIGNQPQHF. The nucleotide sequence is TGTGCCAGCAGCTTAAAAAACAGGCAGTTTCCCTATCGCCGTGAAATAGGCAATCAGCCCCAGCATTTT.